Listed here is a single TCR beta chain. This sample is part of a study of T-cell reconstitution after alpha-beta-depleted transplantation in children. The V segment lost 3 bases and the J segment 3 bases; nucleotides outside the gene matches: 14. Germline-derived CDR1 and CDR2 are LGHDT and YNNKEL (reference sequence). This CDR3 has 20 amino acids. Unique molecular identifiers were built into the TCRbeta library. One entry per CDR3 protein, called by TCRdb with MiXCR from the PCR reads. The table shows some 390,000 distinct CDR3 sequences, with roughly 20% occurring only once. The specimen comprised PBMCs from the stem cell graft donor, sampled from the stem cell graft. The sequence was obtained from a human donor who donated a stem cell graft to a child with acute myeloid leukemia. This chain joins TRBV3-1 and TRBJ2-1, with TRBD2 matching 13 bases. CDR3 sequence reads: CASSQARGTSGDLNYNEQFF. The CDR3 DNA sequence: TGTGCCAGCAGCCAGGCCAGGGGGACTAGCGGGGACCTAAACTACAATGAGCAGTTCTTC.